The T cell receptor (beta chain) described here comes from a study of Tregs in tolerant kidney transplant recipients. The nonmyeloablative bone marrow transplants came from related graft donors, with transient mixed chimerism. The CDR3 is 15 residues long. CDR1 MNHEY and CDR2 SVGAGI come from the germline V gene. Trimming took off 5 bases at V and 5 bases at J, with 18 bases between the two ends. Using immunoSEQ multiplex PCR, the repertoire was profiled, and TCRdb retains in-frame clones only, with some absent. This table has roughly 86,000 clones, approximately 93% appearing once. This receptor was taken from a human patient who received a combined kidney and bone marrow transplant. A share of the T cells may be of graft donor origin. The chain joins TRBV6-5 to TRBJ2-5; D gene ambiguous. Source: CD4+ T cells from blood (PBMCs), taken 12 months after the transplant. The CDR3 DNA is TGTGCCAGCAGTCCGGGTAGGATATTGCGGGAGACCCAGTACTTC. Amino acids: CASSPGRILRETQYF.